The following is a TCR beta chain sequence with its context. Its specificity is unknown. The source of the sample is a study of OX40 agonist ivuxolimab in advanced cancers. Overall study: Patients receiving dose escalation had hepatocellular carcinoma, melanoma, renal cell or head and neck cancer. Mean age 60 years, range roughly 20 to 85; 82.7% male. Treatment received earlier with anti-PD-1, anti-PD-L1 or anti-CTLA-4 agents was allowed, and over 30% had some. Study-wide points: The antigens recognized by the expanded peripheral T cells, that is their antigen specificity, were not determined.

Method: immunoSEQ multiplex PCR; TCRdb's copy keeps in-frame clones and lacks some. This sample has around 70,000 clones; around 81% occur once, and the top ten carry around 1.8%. The V end lost 1 base, the J end lost 2 bases, and 6 bases lay between the germline ends. CDR3 size: 13 residues. Germline CDR1 SGDLS, CDR2 YYNGEE. The chain combines TRBV9 with TRBJ1-1, with D unclear. This specimen consisted of CD4+ or CD8+ T cells sorted from blood, obtained in a trial of the OX40 agonist ivuxolimab. This TCR came from an adult with an advanced solid tumor such as melanoma, head and neck, liver or kidney cancer. The CDR3 DNA reads TGTGCCAGCAGCGTAAACTTAAACACTGAAGCTTTCTTT. It encodes CASSVNLNTEAFF.